This T cell receptor (beta chain) emerged from a study of shared clonotypes between healthy human individuals. CDR3 length: 13 amino acids. The germline V gene has CDR1 SGHAT and CDR2 FQNNGV. V lost 2 bases, J lost 3 bases, and 8 bases lay in between. Points on this clone: In the same sample, other DNA sequences code for this CDR3.

Here immunoSEQ multiplex PCR was the method, and the copy in TCRdb shows in-frame clones only, minus some. The sample has about 2.2 million clones, around 93% seen once. CD45RO-negative cells were positively selected for CCR7, leaving out terminally differentiated effector memory CD45RA+ cells. This clonotype was sampled from a young man in good health. Some clones in this sample may be carry-over from other donors' samples. Sequencing was carried out using naive CD8+ T cells from PBMCs. The genes are TRBV11-2 and TRBJ2-7; D not resolved. The CDR3 protein is CASSLSGSYEQYF. The CDR3 nucleotides read TGTGCCAGCAGCTTATCTGGCAGCTACGAGCAGTACTTC.